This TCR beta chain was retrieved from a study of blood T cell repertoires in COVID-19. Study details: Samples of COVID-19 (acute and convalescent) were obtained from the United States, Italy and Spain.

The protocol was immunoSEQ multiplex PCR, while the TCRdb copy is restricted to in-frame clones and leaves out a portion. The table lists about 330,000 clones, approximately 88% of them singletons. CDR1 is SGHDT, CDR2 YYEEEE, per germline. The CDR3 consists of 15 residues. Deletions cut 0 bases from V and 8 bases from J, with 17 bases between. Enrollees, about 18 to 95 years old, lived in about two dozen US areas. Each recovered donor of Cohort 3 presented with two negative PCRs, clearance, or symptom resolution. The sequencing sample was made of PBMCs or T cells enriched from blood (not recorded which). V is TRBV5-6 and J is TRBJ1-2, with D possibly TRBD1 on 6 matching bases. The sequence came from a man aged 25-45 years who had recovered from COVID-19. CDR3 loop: CASSLVAGAKIGYTF. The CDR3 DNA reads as TGTGCCAGCAGCTTGGTGGCAGGGGCCAAAATAGGCTACACCTTC.